The rows below give T cell receptor beta chains drawn from one sample of a study of T-cell memory formation after mild COVID-19. TCRdb passed the 5' RACE reads through MiXCR, listing each CDR3 protein once. The data show a few hundred thousand distinct CDR3 sequences, with approximately 21% seen just once and 7.5% to 9.5% held by the top ten. Sample: PBMCs or a T cell subset sorted from them (not recorded which). The source is an adult woman who had mild COVID-19 (a few samples of this study predate the infection). Cell type and time point are not known. The CDR3 runs from the conserved cysteine through the conserved F or W. D genes are given only for firm matches.

V gene	J gene	D gene	CDR3 protein
TRBV5-5	TRBJ2-7	TRBD1	CASSAGTGQYEQYF
TRBV6-1	TRBJ2-1	-	CASSETSYNEQFF
TRBV3-2	TRBJ1-1	-	CASSTRQAPNTEAFF
TRBV20-1	TRBJ2-7	TRBD2	CSARGSGGGLTYEQYF
TRBV2	TRBJ1-5	-	CASSRDMALGNQPQHF
TRBV30	TRBJ2-3	-	CAWSVTVRDTQYF
TRBV3-1	TRBJ2-3	-	CASSQGFSTSSTDTQYF
TRBV25-1	TRBJ1-2	-	CASSDGGDYGYTF
TRBV2	TRBJ1-5	-	CASNREGNQPQHF
TRBV20-1	TRBJ1-5	-	CSARVGHSHQPQHF
TRBV20-1	TRBJ2-4	-	CSARDMGGHQNKNIQYF
TRBV4-1	TRBJ1-2	-	CASSQNIGGYGYTF
TRBV4-1	TRBJ2-3	-	CASSQQGSDTQYF
TRBV2	TRBJ2-3	TRBD2	CASRLGLAGGRNTDTQYF
TRBV15	TRBJ1-5	-	CATSRVSAGDYSNQPQHF
TRBV12-3/TRBV12-4	TRBJ2-5	-	CASSLGLTDPQETQYF
TRBV28	TRBJ2-7	-	CASSSVLGGGFSSYEQYF
TRBV20-1	TRBJ1-1	TRBD1	CSAATGLVGEAFF
TRBV5-1	TRBJ1-1	-	CASSSGGRWNTEAFF
TRBV11-1	TRBJ2-7	TRBD1	CASSPTDRAWNEQYF
TRBV7-2	TRBJ2-3	TRBD2	CASSLSPGTSGRIDTQYF
TRBV9	TRBJ1-1	TRBD1	CASSVVVGQGADTEAFF
TRBV6-1	TRBJ2-1	-	CATQANEQFF
TRBV6-2/TRBV6-3	TRBJ2-3	-	CASSGADTQYF
TRBV13	TRBJ2-5	-	CASSLRRGRSGQETQYF
TRBV18	TRBJ1-1	TRBD1	CASSPGAGGLNTEAFF
TRBV19	TRBJ2-7	TRBD1	CASSKRGQGLYEQYF
TRBV20-1	TRBJ2-7	TRBD1	CSLRGPGQGAGYEQYF
TRBV9	TRBJ2-1	-	CASTRLGGSYNEQFF
TRBV4-1	TRBJ2-7	TRBD2	CASSPRLAGRYEQYF
TRBV7-9	TRBJ1-2	-	CASSLAAGPNYGYTF
TRBV28	TRBJ2-5	TRBD1	CASSPTGQGTGTQYF
TRBV4-2	TRBJ2-5	-	CASSQWGAGQETQYF
TRBV7-9	TRBJ2-7	-	CASSLETGRSYEQYF
TRBV7-9	TRBJ1-1	-	CASSPFLGEAFF
TRBV5-1	TRBJ2-7	-	CASSLEGGYASYEQYF
TRBV7-2	TRBJ2-3	-	CASSLVDLGTDTQYF
TRBV7-9	TRBJ2-4	-	CASSMDSLNIQYF
TRBV27	TRBJ2-7	TRBD2	CASSSNRLAGGEQYF
TRBV5-6	TRBJ1-2	-	CASSLGDGDYGYTF
TRBV12-3/TRBV12-4	TRBJ2-7	-	CASSSPWSAGNYEQYF
TRBV20-1	TRBJ1-2	TRBD1	CSARPSGTATYGYTF
TRBV5-1	TRBJ2-3	TRBD2	CASSTWTSGRRSPDTQYF
TRBV24-1	TRBJ1-1	TRBD1	CATSAGQGAAFF
TRBV6-5	TRBJ2-2	-	CASMGGAVTGELFF
TRBV6-1	TRBJ2-3	-	CASKNRDNTDTQYF
TRBV24-1	TRBJ2-1	TRBD1	CATSDLGGTDYNEQFF
TRBV12-3/TRBV12-4	TRBJ1-2	-	CASRTPGWYGYTF
TRBV23-1	TRBJ2-2	-	CASSHRRTTNTGELFF
TRBV20-1	TRBJ1-3	-	CSARDLQGTSGNTIYF
TRBV20-1	TRBJ1-5	TRBD1	CSARDPSHQGARGPQHF
TRBV7-9	TRBJ2-3	TRBD2	CASSLRAGSSTDTQYF
TRBV12-3/TRBV12-4	TRBJ2-4	-	CASSSGNIQYF
TRBV7-6	TRBJ2-7	TRBD2	CASSWRLAYEQYF
TRBV29-1	TRBJ2-7	-	CSAQGNSYEQYF
TRBV27	TRBJ1-2	-	CASRPYLGYGYTF
TRBV15	TRBJ1-4	TRBD1	CATSPTGASNEKLFF